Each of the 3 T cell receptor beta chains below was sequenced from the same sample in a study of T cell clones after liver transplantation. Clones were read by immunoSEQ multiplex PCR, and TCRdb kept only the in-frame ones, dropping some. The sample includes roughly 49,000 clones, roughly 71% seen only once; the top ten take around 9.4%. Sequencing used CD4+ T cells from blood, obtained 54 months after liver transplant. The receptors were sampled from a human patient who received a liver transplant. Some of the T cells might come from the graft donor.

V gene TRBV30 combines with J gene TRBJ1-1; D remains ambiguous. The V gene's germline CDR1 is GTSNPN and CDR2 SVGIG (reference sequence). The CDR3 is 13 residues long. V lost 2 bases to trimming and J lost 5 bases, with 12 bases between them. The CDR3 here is CAWSLHRETEAFF. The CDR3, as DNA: TGTGCCTGGAGTCTACACCGGGAGACTGAAGCTTTCTTT.

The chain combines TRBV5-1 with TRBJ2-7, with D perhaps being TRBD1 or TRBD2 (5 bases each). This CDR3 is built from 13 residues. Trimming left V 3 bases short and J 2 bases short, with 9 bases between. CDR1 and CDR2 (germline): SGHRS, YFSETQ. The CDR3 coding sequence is TGCGCCAGCAGCTGGGACGGTGCCTACGAGCAGTACTTC. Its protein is CASSWDGAYEQYF.

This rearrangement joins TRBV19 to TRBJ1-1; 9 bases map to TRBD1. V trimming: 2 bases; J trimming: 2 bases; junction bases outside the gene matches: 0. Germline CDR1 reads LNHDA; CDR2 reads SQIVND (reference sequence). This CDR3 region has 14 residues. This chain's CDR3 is CASSITGGNTEAFF. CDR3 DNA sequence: TGTGCCAGTAGTATAACAGGGGGCAACACTGAAGCTTTCTTT.